Below, 21 T cell receptor beta chains from the same sample are listed, as sequenced in a study of T cell repertoires in aging, cancer and after chemotherapy. The template was genomic DNA from peripheral blood, not RNA. Rearranged V-D-J TRB sequences were amplified with a mixed TRB-A/B primer pool. TCRdb reprocessed the multiplex PCR reads with MiXCR, giving one entry per CDR3 protein. This sample has 9,500 to 15,000 distinct CDR3 sequences, with around 29% found just once. The sample taken for sequencing was blood. These receptors originate from a human donor in good health. The donor label of this sample is uncertain.

The chain links TRBV6-4 to TRBJ2-3; a possible D gene is TRBD2 (7 bases). The CDR3 has 19 amino acids. Trimming took off 0 bases at V and 0 bases at J, with 19 bases between the two ends. CDR1 MRHNA and CDR2 SNTAGT come from the germline V gene. The CDR3 region has the DNA TGTGCCAGCAGTGACTCGCGGGGGCCGGGGGTTTTGAGCACAGATACGCAGTATTTT. This codes for CASSDSRGPGVLSTDTQYF.

This clonotype is medium-sized within its sample. This rearrangement joins TRBV15 to TRBJ1-2; perhaps TRBD1 as D (6 bases). V gave up 0 bases and J gave up 3 bases, with 11 bases separating them. The CDR3 has 15 amino acids. CDR1 is LNHNV, CDR2 YYDKDF, per germline (reference sequence). CDR3 in DNA: TGTGCCACCAGCAGAGAGGCAGGGGCGGACTATGGCTACACCTTC. It translates to CATSREAGADYGYTF.

A few counts support this clonotype. CDR3 amino acids: CASSHHPPGNNYEQYF. The CDR3 DNA follows: TGTGCCAGCAGTCACCACCCCCCAGGGAACAACTACGAGCAGTACTTC. V is TRBV6-5 and J is TRBJ2-7; D is possibly TRBD1 (5 bases). The CDR3 runs 16 residues. Germline values: CDR1 MNHEY, CDR2 SVGAGI. The ends were cut back, 5 bases at V and 3 bases at J, with 20 bases in the middle.

This rearrangement joins TRBV7-9 to TRBJ1-1; D unclear. V lost 3 bases and J 4 bases, leaving 15 bases between the germline ends. Per the germline V gene, CDR1 is SEHNR and CDR2 is FQNEAQ (reference sequence). The CDR3 has 15 residues. The CDR3 coding sequence is TGTGCCAGCAGCTTCGGCTTCGGTTACGGCACTGAAGCTTTCTTT. Its protein product is CASSFGFGYGTEAFF.

This chain connects TRBV30 to TRBJ1-6; 7 bases map to TRBD1. Germline V gives CDR1 GTSNPN, CDR2 SVGIG (reference sequence). The trim removed 8 bases at V and 8 bases at J, leaving 18 bases unmatched. The CDR3 runs to 16 residues. CDR3: CASSGTRGRVYSPLHF. The CDR3 DNA is TGTGCCAGCAGCGGGACCAGGGGGAGGGTTTATTCACCCCTCCACTTT.

This chain links TRBV5-1 with TRBJ2-2, with D uncertain. The ends were cut back, 0 bases at V and 8 bases at J, with 11 bases in the middle. The germline gives CDR1 SGHRS, CDR2 YFSETQ. The CDR3 extends over 14 amino acids. Here the CDR3 reads CASSLDAGSGELFF. The CDR3 DNA reads as TGCGCCAGCAGCTTGGATGCCGGGTCAGGGGAGCTGTTTTTT.

The chain has TRBV6-5 and TRBJ1-1; TRBD1 matches 8 bases. J lost 1 base, V lost 6 bases, and 4 bases had no gene match. The germline gives CDR1 MNHEY, CDR2 SVGAGI. The CDR3 is 14 amino acids. In DNA form, the CDR3 reads TGTGCCAGCAGGGCAGGGGGCCAGAACACTGAAGCTTTCTTT. Translation: CASRAGGQNTEAFF.

Points on this clonotype: Just one base apart from a much larger clone, this may be a read error. This chain links TRBV15 with TRBJ2-7; 7 bases are shared with TRBD1. CDR3 length equals 15 residues. From germline, CDR1 is LNHNV and CDR2 YYDKDF (reference sequence). V was pared by 4 bases and J by 1 base, with 7 bases of the junction left unmatched. The CDR3 is CATSMRGTESYEQYF. The DNA of the CDR3 is TGTGCCACCAGCATGAGGGGGACAGAGTCCTACGAGCAGTACTTC.

This chain links TRBV18 with TRBJ2-1, with a possible D match to TRBD1 (6 bases). This CDR3 has 17 amino acids. The germline gives CDR1 KGHSH, CDR2 LQKENI. The V gene lost 5 bases and the J gene lost 6 bases, with 23 bases spanning the gap. The CDR3 loop reads CASSIQTQGAGLNEQFF. Here the CDR3 DNA reads TGTGCCAGCTCAATACAAACACAGGGTGCTGGCCTCAATGAGCAGTTCTTC.

The chain employs TRBV11-1 and TRBJ1-3; D is ambiguous. The CDR3 covers 15 residues. V was cut by 4 bases and J by 4 bases, with 14 bases left in between. Per the germline V gene, CDR1 is SGHAT and CDR2 is FQDESV (reference sequence). CDR3 in DNA: TGTGCCAGCAGCTCTAGGACCGACCTGGGAAACACCATATATTTT. Translated: CASSSRTDLGNTIYF.

The DNA for the CDR3 is TGTGCCAGCAGCCCCGGGACACGGGGTGATCAGCCCCAGCATTTT. It specifies CASSPGTRGDQPQHF. The rearrangement joins TRBV11-1 to TRBJ1-5; tentatively, D is TRBD1 (6 bases). V dropped 5 bases and J dropped 5 bases, with 16 bases sitting between them. CDR3 length: 15 amino acids. Looked up from germline, CDR1 is SGHAT and CDR2 is FQDESV (reference sequence).

This clonotype was found a few times. The V and J genes are TRBV5-6 and TRBJ2-7, with 9 bases fitting TRBD2. Germline V gives CDR1 SGHDT, CDR2 YYEEEE. V was pared by 0 bases and J by 4 bases, with 5 bases of the junction left unmatched. This CDR3 comprises 15 residues. The CDR3 is CASSLVAGDVYEQYF. CDR3 DNA sequence: TGTGCCAGCAGCTTGGTAGCGGGGGACGTTTACGAGCAGTACTTC.

The chain links TRBV28 to TRBJ2-3, with a tentative D call TRBD1 (5 bases). The V end was cut by 6 bases, the J end by 4 bases, with 17 bases between. Per the germline V gene, CDR1 is MDHEN and CDR2 is SYDVKM. This CDR3 contains 15 residues. CDR3 protein: CASRGRAGWPDTQYF. CDR3 sequence (DNA): TGTGCCAGCAGGGGTAGGGCAGGGTGGCCAGATACGCAGTATTTT. The whole variable domain, filled in from reference TRBV28 and TRBJ2-3, reads DVKVTQSSRYLVKRTGEKVFLECVQDMDHENMFWYRQDPGLGLRLIYFSYDVKMKEKGDIPEGYSVSREKKERFSLILESASTNQTSMYLCASRGRAGWPDTQYFGPGTRLTVL.

This clonotype is categorized as medium-sized. This sequence joins TRBV6-5 and TRBJ2-2, with 8 bases matching TRBD2. The CDR3 runs to 16 residues. CDR1 is MNHEY, CDR2 SVGAGI, per germline. The trim removed 5 bases at V and 3 bases at J, leaving 8 bases unmatched. DNA of the CDR3: TGTGCCAGCAGTCTCTTCCGGACTAGCTACACCGGGGAGCTGTTTTTT. Amino acid sequence: CASSLFRTSYTGELFF.

CDR3 nucleotide sequence: TGTGCCTGGAGGGGGGGACGGATGGGACAGGGAAACTATGGCTACACCTTC. Translating gives CAWRGGRMGQGNYGYTF. This chain uses TRBV30 with TRBJ1-2; TRBD1 matches 9 bases. Germline trimming cut 3 bases from V and 2 bases from J; bases unmatched to any gene: 13. The CDR3 is made up of 17 amino acids. The germline V gene encodes CDR1 GTSNPN and CDR2 SVGIG (reference sequence).

This clonotype has a handful of counts. The chain carries TRBV27 and TRBJ1-4; D perhaps matches TRBD1 (6 bases). Trimming stripped 4 bases from V and 6 bases from J, with 9 bases between. The CDR3 has 13 amino acids. From germline, CDR1 is MNHEY and CDR2 SMNVEV (reference sequence). This chain's CDR3 is CASSSQGYEKLFF. The CDR3 DNA reads TGTGCCAGCAGTTCACAGGGTTATGAAAAACTGTTTTTT.

By sample fraction, this clonotype is medium-sized. The chain has TRBV29-1 and TRBJ1-4, with a weak D call TRBD1 (5 bases). The CDR3 consists of 15 residues. Germline V gives CDR1 SQVTM, CDR2 ANQGSEA. V dropped 7 bases and J dropped 4 bases, with 19 bases sitting between them. CDR3 sequence: CSAVLPKGDNEKLFF. The DNA for the CDR3 is TGCAGCGCTGTTCTTCCGAAAGGGGATAATGAAAAACTGTTTTTT.

The chain is built from TRBV7-9 and TRBJ2-5, with D perhaps matching TRBD1 or TRBD2 (5 bases each). CDR3 length: 16 residues. V lost 1 base and J 1 base, leaving 13 bases between the germline ends. Germline CDR1 and CDR2: SEHNR and FQNEAQ (reference sequence). Here the CDR3 DNA reads TGTGCCAGCAGCTTAGGGACCCCCGGGGCCCAAGAGACCCAGTACTTC. This encodes CASSLGTPGAQETQYF. Together with reference TRBV7-9 and TRBJ2-5, the CDR3 gives the full variable domain: DTGVSQNPRHKITKRGQNVTFRCDPISEHNRLYWYRQTLGQGPEFLTYFQNEAQLEKSRLLSDRFSAERPKGSFSTLEIQRTEQGDSAMYLCASSLGTPGAQETQYFGPGTRLLVL.

The chain links TRBV27 to TRBJ1-2, with a weak D call TRBD1 (5 bases). V was clipped by 6 bases and J by 8 bases, with 10 bases between them. The CDR3 loop spans 11 amino acids. The germline CDR1 and CDR2 sequences are MNHEY and SMNVEV (reference sequence). The CDR3 region is CASRDRGGYTF. DNA for the CDR3: TGTGCCAGCAGAGACCGGGGCGGCTACACCTTC.

The rearrangement links TRBV19 to TRBJ2-1, with 10 bases matching TRBD2. V shed 3 bases and J 8 bases; nucleotides not matched to a gene: 7. The germline gives CDR1 LNHDA, CDR2 SQIVND (reference sequence). The CDR3 contains 15 residues. In nucleotides, the CDR3 is TGTGCCAGTAGTATCGGACTAGCGGCCTTCGATGAGCAGTTCTTC. Its translation: CASSIGLAAFDEQFF.

The chain uses TRBV7-2 and TRBJ1-2; 10 nucleotides agree with TRBD1. Germline lookup yields CDR1 SGHTA and CDR2 FQGNSA. The CDR3 is 16 residues long. With 5 bases clipped from V and 4 bases from J, the junction kept 10 bases outside the gene matches. CDR3 bases: TGTGCCAGCAGCCCCGCCATTGGACAGGGGGGCTATGGCTACACCTTC. This gives the protein CASSPAIGQGGYGYTF.